The present T cell receptor beta chain was sequenced within a study of T cells in Graves' hyperthyroidism and ophthalmopathy. Amplification targeted TCR beta CDR3 regions from RNA transcripts. The primer set for the first-round RT-PCR of the TCR CDR3 was HTBI. TCRdb reprocessed the multiplex PCR reads with MiXCR, giving one entry per CDR3 protein. Here the sample spans about 480,000 distinct CDR3 sequences, around 14% being singletons. This clonotype has ten or more counts. The clonotype originates from a young woman with Graves' hyperthyroidism. Material: blood.

CDR3 amino acids: CASSEDGKSYGYTF. CDR3 coding DNA: TGTGCCAGCAGTGAAGACGGAAAGTCCTATGGCTACACCTTC. The V call is TRBV2, the J call TRBJ1-2, with unresolved D. The ends were cut back, 1 base at V and 4 bases at J, with 10 bases in the middle. Per the germline V gene, CDR1 is SNHLY and CDR2 is FYNNEI. The CDR3 is made up of 14 amino acids.